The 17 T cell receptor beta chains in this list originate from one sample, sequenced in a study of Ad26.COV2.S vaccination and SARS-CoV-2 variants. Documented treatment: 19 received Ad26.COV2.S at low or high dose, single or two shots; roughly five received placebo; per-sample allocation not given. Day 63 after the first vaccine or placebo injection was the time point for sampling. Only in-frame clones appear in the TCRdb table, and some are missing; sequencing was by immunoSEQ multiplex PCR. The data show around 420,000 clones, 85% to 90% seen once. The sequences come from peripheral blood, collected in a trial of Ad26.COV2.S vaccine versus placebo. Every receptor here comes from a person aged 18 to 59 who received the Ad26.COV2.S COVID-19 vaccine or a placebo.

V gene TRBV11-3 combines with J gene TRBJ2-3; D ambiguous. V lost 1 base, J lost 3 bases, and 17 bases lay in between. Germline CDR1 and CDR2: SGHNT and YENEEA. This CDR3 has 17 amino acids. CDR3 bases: TGTGCCAGCAGCTTAGGGGCTTTATCGTTAGAGACAGATACGCAGTATTTT. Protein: CASSLGALSLETDTQYF. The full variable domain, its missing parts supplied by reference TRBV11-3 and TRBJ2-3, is EAGVVQSPRYKIIEKKQPVAFWCNPISGHNTLYWYLQNLGQGPELLIRYENEEAVDDSQLPKDRFSAERLKGVDSTLKIQPAELGDSAVYLCASSLGALSLETDTQYFGPGTRLTVL.

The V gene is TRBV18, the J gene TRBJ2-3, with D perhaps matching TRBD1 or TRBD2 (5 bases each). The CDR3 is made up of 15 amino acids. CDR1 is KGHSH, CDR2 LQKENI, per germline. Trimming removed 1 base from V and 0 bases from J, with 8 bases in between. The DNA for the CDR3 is TGTGCCAGCTCACCACGGGGGTCTAGCACAGATACGCAGTATTTT. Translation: CASSPRGSSTDTQYF.

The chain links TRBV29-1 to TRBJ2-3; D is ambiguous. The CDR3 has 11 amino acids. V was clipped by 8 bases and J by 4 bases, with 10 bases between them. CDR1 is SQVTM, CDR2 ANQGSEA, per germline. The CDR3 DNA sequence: TGCAGCTCCCCTCAGGCAGATACGCAGTATTTT. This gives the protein CSSPQADTQYF.

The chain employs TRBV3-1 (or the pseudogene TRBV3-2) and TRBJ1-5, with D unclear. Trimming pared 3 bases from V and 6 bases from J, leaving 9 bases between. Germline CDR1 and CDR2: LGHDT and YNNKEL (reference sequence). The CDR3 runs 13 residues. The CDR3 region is CASSHTIGQPQHF. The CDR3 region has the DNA TGTGCCAGCAGCCATACAATAGGTCAGCCCCAGCATTTT.

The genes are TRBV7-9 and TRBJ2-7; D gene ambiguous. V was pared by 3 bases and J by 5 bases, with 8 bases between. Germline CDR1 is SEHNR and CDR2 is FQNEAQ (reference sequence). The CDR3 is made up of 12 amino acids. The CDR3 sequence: CASSLSRNEQYF. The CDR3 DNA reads TGTGCCAGCAGCTTGTCCCGAAACGAGCAGTACTTC.

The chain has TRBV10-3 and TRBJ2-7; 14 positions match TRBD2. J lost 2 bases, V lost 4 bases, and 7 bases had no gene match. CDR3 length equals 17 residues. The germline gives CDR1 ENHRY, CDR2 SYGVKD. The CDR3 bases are TGTGCCATCAGTGCTATGGGACTAGCGGGGGTGGCCTACGAGCAGTACTTC. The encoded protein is CAISAMGLAGVAYEQYF.

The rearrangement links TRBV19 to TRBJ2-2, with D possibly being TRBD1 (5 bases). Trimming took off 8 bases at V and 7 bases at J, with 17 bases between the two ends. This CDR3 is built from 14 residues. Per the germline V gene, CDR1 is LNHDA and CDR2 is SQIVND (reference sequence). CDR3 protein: CASARQTLNGELFF. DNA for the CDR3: TGTGCCAGTGCCAGACAGACTTTGAACGGGGAGCTGTTTTTT. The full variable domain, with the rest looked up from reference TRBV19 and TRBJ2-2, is DGGITQSPKYLFRKEGQNVTLSCEQNLNHDAMYWYRQDPGQGLRLIYYSQIVNDFQKGDIAEGYSVSREKKESFPLTVTSAQKNPTAFYLCASARQTLNGELFFGEGSRLTVL.

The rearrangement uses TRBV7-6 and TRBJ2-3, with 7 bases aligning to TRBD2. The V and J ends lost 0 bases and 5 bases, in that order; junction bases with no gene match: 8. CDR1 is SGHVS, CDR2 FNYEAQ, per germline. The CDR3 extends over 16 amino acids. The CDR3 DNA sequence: TGTGCCAGCAGCTTAGCCTCGCGGGGGTATCAAGATACGCAGTATTTT. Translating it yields CASSLASRGYQDTQYF.

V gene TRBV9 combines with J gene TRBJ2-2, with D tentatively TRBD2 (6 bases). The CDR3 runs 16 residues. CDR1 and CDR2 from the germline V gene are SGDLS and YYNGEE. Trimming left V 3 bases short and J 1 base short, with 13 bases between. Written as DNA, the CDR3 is TGTGCCAGCAGCGCACCGGGACTCCTGAACACCGGGGAGCTGTTTTTT. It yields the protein CASSAPGLLNTGELFF.

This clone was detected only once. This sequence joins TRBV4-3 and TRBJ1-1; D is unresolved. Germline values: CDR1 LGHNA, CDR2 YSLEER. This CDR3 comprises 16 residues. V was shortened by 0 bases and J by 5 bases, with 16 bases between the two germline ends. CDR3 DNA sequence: TGCGCCAGCAGCCAAGACCGGTGGGCTTCGTATACTGAAGCTTTCTTT. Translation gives CASSQDRWASYTEAFF.

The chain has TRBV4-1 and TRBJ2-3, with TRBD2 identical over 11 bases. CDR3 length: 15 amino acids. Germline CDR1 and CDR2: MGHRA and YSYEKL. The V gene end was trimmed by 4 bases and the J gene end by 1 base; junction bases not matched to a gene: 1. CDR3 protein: CASSPSGGRTDTQYF. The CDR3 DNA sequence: TGCGCCAGCAGCCCTAGCGGGGGGCGCACAGATACGCAGTATTTT.

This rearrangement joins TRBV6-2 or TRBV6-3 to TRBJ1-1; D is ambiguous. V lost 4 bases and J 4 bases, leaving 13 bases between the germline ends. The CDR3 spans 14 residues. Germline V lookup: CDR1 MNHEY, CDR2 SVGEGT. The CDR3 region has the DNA TGTGCCAGCAGTTTGCCGGGCAGCCCCACTGAAGCTTTCTTT. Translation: CASSLPGSPTEAFF.

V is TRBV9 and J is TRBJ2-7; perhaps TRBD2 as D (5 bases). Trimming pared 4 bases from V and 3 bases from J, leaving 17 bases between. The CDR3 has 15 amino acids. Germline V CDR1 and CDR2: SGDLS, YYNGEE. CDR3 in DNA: TGTGCCAGCAGCCCTAGCTCCCGCGCAGACTACGAGCAGTACTTC. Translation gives CASSPSSRADYEQYF.

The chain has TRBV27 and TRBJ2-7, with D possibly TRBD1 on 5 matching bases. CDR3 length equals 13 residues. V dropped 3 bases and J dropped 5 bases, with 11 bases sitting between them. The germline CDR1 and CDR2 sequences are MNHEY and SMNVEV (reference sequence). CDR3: CASSFQGADEQYF. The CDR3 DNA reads TGTGCCAGCAGTTTCCAGGGCGCCGACGAGCAGTACTTC.

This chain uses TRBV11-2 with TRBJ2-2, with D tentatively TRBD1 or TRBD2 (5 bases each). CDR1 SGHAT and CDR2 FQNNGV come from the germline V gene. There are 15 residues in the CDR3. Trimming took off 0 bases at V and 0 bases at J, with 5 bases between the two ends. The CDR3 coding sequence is TGTGCCAGCAGCTTAGAGGGGGCGAACACCGGGGAGCTGTTTTTT. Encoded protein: CASSLEGANTGELFF. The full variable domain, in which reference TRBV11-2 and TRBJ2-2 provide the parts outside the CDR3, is EAGVAQSPRYKIIEKRQSVAFWCNPISGHATLYWYQQILGQGPKLLIQFQNNGVVDDSQLPKDRFSAERLKGVDSTLKIQPAKLEDSAVYLCASSLEGANTGELFFGEGSRLTVL.

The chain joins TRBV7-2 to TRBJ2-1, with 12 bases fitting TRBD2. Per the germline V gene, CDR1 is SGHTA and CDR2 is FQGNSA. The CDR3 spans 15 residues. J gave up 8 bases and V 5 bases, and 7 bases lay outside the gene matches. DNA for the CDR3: TGTGCCAGCAGCCTCTCTAGCGGGGGGGCGGATGAGCAGTTCTTC. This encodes CASSLSSGGADEQFF.

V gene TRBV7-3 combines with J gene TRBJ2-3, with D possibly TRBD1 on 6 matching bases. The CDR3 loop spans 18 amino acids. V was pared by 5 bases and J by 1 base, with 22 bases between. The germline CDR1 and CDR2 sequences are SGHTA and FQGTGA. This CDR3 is CASSPSGPFSGGTDTQYF. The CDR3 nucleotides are TGTGCCAGCAGCCCCTCGGGGCCTTTCTCAGGGGGCACAGATACGCAGTATTTT.